These T cell receptor beta chains were read from a single sample in a study of T cells after yellow fever vaccination. TCRdb re-derived calls from the 5' RACE reads in MiXCR, one entry per CDR3 protein. The sample consists of about 360,000 distinct CDR3 sequences, more than 5.5% of them appearing once. The specimen comprised PBMCs, sampled 5 days after the yellow fever booster vaccination. These receptors were taken from a man aged 25-45 years who received the YFV17D yellow fever vaccine. Each CDR3 is given with its conserved first and last residue.

j_call	v_call	cdr3_aa
TRBJ2-7	TRBV5-4	CASSLEGGPRNEQYF
TRBJ1-5	TRBV11-1	CASSPRGDRGPEPNQPQHF
TRBJ1-1	TRBV30	CAWTTDRDTEAFF
TRBJ2-3	TRBV27	CASRRGRSDTQYF
TRBJ2-1	TRBV20-1	CSARDMGFYNEQFF
TRBJ1-6	TRBV9	CASSVSAGSYSPLHF
TRBJ2-1	TRBV24-1	CATSVTGGPGEQFF
TRBJ2-7	TRBV29-1	CSVELDSSYEQYF
TRBJ2-7	TRBV20-1	CSASPGLAGVSYEQYF
TRBJ2-3	TRBV7-2	CASSLEWASGNTQYF
TRBJ2-2	TRBV5-6	CASSHPYKETGELFF
TRBJ2-1	TRBV20-1	CSASSPGNEQFF
TRBJ2-3	TRBV7-8	CASSRRGEGRLDTQYF
TRBJ2-2	TRBV11-3	CASSLGRSGSNTGELFF
TRBJ2-5	TRBV15	CATSRAGLAGETQYF
TRBJ2-7	TRBV25-1	CASTPGGTSTSKYF
TRBJ2-3	TRBV11-2	CASSSGTTSSDTQYF
TRBJ1-4	TRBV12-3/TRBV12-4	CASSGNTAYNEKLFF
TRBJ2-7	TRBV7-8	CASSLAGLVNEQYF
TRBJ2-3	TRBV7-2	CASSRGGVADTQYF
TRBJ2-1	TRBV6-1	CASLAGFYNEQFF
TRBJ2-7	TRBV28	CASSTSGQGSSYEQYF
TRBJ1-4	TRBV7-2	CASSPPGYGEKLFF
TRBJ2-4	TRBV20-1	CSASGLLLAKNIQYF
TRBJ2-1	TRBV7-9	CASSTEDRQFF
TRBJ2-7	TRBV11-3	CASSLETRPSHEQYF
TRBJ2-1	TRBV6-6	CAVRATPYNEQFF
TRBJ1-1	TRBV6-2/TRBV6-3	CASSYSLAEGEAFF
TRBJ2-5	TRBV12-3/TRBV12-4	CASSLTGTGETQYF
TRBJ2-3	TRBV5-4	CASSLFLVGADTQYF
TRBJ2-1	TRBV20-1	CSELGGSYNEQFF
TRBJ1-5	TRBV29-1	CSVSGGVNQPQHF
TRBJ1-5	TRBV29-1	CSVEEQIGQPQHF
TRBJ2-7	TRBV20-1	CSDRVPRGATSYEQYF
TRBJ2-1	TRBV18	CASSPGLAGAGGIDEQFF
TRBJ2-2	TRBV20-1	CSARDPTGKTGELFF